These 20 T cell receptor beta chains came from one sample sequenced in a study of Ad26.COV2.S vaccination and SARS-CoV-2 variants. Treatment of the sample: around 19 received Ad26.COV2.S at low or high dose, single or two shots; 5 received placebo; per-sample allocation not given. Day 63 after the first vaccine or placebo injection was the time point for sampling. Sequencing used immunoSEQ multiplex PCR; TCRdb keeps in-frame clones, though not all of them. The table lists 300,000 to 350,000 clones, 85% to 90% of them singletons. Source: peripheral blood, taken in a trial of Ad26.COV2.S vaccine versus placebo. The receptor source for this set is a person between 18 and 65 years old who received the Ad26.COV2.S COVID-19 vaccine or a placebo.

This CDR3 is CASKGAANTGELFF. CDR3 in DNA: TGTGCCAGCAAGGGTGCAGCGAACACCGGGGAGCTGTTTTTT. The chain carries TRBV27 and TRBJ2-2; D remains unclear. The V end lost 7 bases, the J end lost 0 bases, and 9 bases lay between the germline ends. CDR1 is MNHEY, CDR2 SMNVEV, per germline (reference sequence). This CDR3 contains 14 residues.

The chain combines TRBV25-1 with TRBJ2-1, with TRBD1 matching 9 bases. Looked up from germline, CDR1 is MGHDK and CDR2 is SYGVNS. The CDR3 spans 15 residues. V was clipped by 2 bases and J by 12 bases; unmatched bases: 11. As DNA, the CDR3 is TGTGCCAGCAGTGAAACCGGGACAGGGTTTTTACGGCAGTTCTTC. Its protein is CASSETGTGFLRQFF.

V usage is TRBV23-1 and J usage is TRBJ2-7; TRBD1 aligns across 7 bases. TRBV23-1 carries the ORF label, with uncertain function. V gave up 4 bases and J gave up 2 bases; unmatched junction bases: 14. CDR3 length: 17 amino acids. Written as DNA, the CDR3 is TGCGCCAGCAGTCGCCGTTCCGTCCGGGACAGCACCTACGAGCAGTACTTC. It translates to CASSRRSVRDSTYEQYF.

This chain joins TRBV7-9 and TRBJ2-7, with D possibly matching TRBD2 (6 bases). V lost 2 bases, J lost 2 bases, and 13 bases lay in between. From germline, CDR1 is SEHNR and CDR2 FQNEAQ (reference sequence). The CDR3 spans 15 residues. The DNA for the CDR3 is TGTGCCAGCAGCTTACTCTTGGGGGGAGCCTACGAGCAGTACTTC. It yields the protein CASSLLLGGAYEQYF. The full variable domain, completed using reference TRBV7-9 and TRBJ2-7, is DTGVSQNPRHKITKRGQNVTFRCDPISEHNRLYWYRQTLGQGPEFLTYFQNEAQLEKSRLLSDRFSAERPKGSFSTLEIQRTEQGDSAMYLCASSLLLGGAYEQYFGPGTRLTVT.

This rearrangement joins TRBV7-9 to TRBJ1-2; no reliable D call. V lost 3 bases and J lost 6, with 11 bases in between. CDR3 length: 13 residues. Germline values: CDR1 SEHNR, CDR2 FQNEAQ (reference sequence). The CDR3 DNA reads TGTGCCAGCAGCTTCCCCGGGTCCAATGGCTACACCTTC. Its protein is CASSFPGSNGYTF.

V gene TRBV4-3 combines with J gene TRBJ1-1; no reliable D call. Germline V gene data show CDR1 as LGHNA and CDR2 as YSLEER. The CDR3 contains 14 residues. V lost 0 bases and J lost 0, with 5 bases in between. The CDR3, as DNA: TGCGCCAGCAGCCAAGATGGGGTGAACACTGAAGCTTTCTTT. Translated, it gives CASSQDGVNTEAFF.

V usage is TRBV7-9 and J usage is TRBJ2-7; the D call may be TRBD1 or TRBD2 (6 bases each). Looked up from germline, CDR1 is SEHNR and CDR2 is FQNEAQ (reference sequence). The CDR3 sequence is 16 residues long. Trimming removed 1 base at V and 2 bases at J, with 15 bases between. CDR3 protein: CASSLVPKGGTYEQYV. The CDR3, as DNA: TGTGCCAGCAGCTTAGTTCCGAAGGGGGGCACCTACGAGCAGTACGTC.

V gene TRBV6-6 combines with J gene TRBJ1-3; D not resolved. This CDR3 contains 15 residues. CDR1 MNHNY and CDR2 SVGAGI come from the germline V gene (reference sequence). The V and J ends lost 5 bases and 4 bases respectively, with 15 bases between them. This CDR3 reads CASSRTYSEGNTIYF. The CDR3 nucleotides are TGTGCCAGCAGTCGGACCTACTCTGAGGGAAACACCATATATTTT.

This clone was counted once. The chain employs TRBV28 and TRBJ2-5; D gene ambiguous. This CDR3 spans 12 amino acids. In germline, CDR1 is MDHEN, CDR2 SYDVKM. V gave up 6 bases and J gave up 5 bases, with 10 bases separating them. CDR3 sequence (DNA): TGTGCCAGCAGAGTCTTCGGGGAGACCCAGTACTTC. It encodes CASRVFGETQYF.

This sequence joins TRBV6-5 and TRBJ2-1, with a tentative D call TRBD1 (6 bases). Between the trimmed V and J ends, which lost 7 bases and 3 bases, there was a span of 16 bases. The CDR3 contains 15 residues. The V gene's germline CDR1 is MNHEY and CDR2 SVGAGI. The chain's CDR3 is CASTPRGPDYNEQFF. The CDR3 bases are TGTGCCAGCACCCCCAGGGGACCGGACTACAATGAGCAGTTCTTC.

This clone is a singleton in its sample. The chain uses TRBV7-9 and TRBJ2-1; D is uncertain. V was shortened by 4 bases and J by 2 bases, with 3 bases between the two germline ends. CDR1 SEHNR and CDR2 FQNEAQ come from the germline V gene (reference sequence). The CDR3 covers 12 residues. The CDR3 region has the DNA TGTGCCAGCAGCTCAGCCTACAATGAGCAGTTCTTC. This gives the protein CASSSAYNEQFF.

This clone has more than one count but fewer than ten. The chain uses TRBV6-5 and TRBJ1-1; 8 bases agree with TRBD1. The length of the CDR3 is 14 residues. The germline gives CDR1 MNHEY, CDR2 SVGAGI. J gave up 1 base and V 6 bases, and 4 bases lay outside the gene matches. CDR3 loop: CASRSGTGNTEAFF. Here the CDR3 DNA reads TGTGCCAGCAGATCCGGGACAGGGAACACTGAAGCTTTCTTT.

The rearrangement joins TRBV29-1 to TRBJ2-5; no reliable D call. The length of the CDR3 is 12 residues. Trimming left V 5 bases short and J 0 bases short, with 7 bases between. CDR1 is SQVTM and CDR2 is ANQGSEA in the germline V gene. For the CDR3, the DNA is TGCAGCGTTTCAAAGTACCAAGAGACCCAGTACTTC. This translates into CSVSKYQETQYF.

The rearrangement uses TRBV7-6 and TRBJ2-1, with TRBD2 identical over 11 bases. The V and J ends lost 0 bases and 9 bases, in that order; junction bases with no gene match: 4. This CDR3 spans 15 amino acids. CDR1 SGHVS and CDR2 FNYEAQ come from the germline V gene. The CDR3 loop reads CASSLATSGSLEQFF. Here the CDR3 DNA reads TGTGCCAGCAGCTTAGCCACTAGCGGGAGCCTTGAGCAGTTCTTC.

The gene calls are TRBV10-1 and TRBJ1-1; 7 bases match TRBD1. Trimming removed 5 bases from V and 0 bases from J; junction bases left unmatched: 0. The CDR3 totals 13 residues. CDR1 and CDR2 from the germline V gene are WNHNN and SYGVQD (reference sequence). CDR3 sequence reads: CASSTGVNTEAFF. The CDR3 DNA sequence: TGCGCCAGCAGTACAGGGGTGAACACTGAAGCTTTCTTT.

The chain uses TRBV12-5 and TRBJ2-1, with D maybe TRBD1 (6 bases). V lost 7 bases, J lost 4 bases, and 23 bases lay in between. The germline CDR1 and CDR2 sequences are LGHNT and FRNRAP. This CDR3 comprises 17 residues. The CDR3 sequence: CASVTTPGTPTYNEQFF. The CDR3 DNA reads TGTGCTAGTGTTACTACCCCCGGGACACCTACTTACAATGAGCAGTTCTTC.

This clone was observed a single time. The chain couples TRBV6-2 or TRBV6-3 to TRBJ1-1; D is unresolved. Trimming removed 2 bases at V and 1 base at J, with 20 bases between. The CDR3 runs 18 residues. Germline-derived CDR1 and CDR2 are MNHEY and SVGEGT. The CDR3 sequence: CASSYGPRHRGSNTEAFF. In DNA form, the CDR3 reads TGTGCCAGCAGTTACGGCCCTAGGCACCGGGGTTCGAACACTGAAGCTTTCTTT.

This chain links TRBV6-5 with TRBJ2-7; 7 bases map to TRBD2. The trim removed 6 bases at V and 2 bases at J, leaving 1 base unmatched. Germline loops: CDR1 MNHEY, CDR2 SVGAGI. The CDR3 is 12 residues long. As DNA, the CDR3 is TGTGCCAGCAGGGGGGGGACCTACGAGCAGTACTTC. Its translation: CASRGGTYEQYF.

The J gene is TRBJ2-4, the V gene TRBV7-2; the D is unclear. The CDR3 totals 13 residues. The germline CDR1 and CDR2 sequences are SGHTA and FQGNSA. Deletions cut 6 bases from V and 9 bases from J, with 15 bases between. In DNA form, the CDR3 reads TGTGCCAGCAGTCGGGTGGGATCCGGCATTCAGTACTTC. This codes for CASSRVGSGIQYF.

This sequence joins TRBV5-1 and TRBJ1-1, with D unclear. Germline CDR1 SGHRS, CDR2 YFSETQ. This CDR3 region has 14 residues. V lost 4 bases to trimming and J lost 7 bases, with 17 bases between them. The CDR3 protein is CASSIEVLMNEAFF. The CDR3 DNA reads TGCGCCAGCAGCATCGAGGTGCTTATGAATGAAGCTTTCTTT. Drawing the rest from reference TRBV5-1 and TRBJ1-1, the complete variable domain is KAGVTQTPRYLIKTRGQQVTLSCSPISGHRSVSWYQQTPGQGLQFLFEYFSETQRNKGNFPGRFSGRQFSNSRSEMNVSTLELGDSALYLCASSIEVLMNEAFFGQGTRLTVV.